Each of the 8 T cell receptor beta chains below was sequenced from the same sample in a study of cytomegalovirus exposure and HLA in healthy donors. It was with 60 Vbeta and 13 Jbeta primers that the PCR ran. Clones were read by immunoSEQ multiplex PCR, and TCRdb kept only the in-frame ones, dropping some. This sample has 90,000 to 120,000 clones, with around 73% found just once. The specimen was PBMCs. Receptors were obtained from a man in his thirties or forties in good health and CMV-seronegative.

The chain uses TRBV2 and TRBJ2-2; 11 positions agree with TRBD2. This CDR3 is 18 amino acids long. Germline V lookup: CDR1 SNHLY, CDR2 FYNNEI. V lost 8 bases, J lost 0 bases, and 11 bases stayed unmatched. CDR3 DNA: TGTGCCAGCGGGGGGCGTACTAGCGGGAGTTCGAACACCGGGGAGCTGTTTTTT. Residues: CASGGRTSGSSNTGELFF.

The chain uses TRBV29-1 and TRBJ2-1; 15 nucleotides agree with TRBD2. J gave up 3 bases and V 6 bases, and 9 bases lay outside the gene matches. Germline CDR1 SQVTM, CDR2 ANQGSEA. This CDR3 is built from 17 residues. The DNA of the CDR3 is TGCAGCGTGAGTGGACTAGCGGGAGGGCCGGACTACAATGAGCAGTTCTTC. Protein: CSVSGLAGGPDYNEQFF.

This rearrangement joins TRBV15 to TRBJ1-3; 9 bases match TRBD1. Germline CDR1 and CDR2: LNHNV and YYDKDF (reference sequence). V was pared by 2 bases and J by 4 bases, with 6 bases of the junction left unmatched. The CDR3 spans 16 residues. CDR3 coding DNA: TGTGCCACCAGCAGAACTCGGACAGGGGTGGGAAACACCATATATTTT. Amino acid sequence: CATSRTRTGVGNTIYF.

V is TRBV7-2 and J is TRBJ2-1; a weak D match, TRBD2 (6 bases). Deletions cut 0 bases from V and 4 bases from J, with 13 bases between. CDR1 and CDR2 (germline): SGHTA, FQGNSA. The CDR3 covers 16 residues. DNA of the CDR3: TGTGCCAGCAGCTTAGCGTCCGGACTACCTTACAATGAGCAGTTCTTC. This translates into CASSLASGLPYNEQFF.

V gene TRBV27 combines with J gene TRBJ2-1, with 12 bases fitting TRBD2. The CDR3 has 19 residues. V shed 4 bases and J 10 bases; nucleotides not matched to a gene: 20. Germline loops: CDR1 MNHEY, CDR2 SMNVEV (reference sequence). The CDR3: CASSSLQRRTSGDPREQFF. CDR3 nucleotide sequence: TGTGCCAGCAGTTCCCTCCAACGCCGGACTAGCGGGGACCCTCGGGAGCAGTTCTTC.

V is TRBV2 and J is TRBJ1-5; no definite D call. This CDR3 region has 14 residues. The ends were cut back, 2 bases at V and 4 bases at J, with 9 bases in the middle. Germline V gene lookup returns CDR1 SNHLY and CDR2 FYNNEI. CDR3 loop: CASSESTENQPQHF. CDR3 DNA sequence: TGTGCCAGCAGTGAAAGTACAGAAAATCAGCCCCAGCATTTT.

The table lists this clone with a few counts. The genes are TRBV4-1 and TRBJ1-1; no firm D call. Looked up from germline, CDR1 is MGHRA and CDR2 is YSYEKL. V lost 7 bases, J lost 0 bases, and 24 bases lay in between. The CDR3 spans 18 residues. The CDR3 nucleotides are TGCGCCAGCACTACCTTACCGCCGGGGTTGGGGATGAACACTGAAGCTTTCTTT. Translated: CASTTLPPGLGMNTEAFF.

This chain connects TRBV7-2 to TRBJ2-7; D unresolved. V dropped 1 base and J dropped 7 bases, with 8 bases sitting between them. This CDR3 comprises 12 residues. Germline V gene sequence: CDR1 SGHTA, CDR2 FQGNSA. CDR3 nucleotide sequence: TGTGCCAGCAGCTTAGACATTTGTGAGCAGTACTTC. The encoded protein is CASSLDICEQYF. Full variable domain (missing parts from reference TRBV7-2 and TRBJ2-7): GAGVSQSPSNKVTEKGKDVELRCDPISGHTALYWYRQSLGQGLEFLIYFQGNSAPDKSGLPSDRFSAERTGGSVSTLTIQRTQQEDSAVYLCASSLDICEQYFGPGTRLTVT.